The present TCR beta chain was sequenced within a study of CD8 T cells in ankylosing spondylitis. Overall study results and limits: Significant enrichment of disease-linked clones was reported in matched ankylosing spondylitis synovial fluid.

A single record per CDR3 protein comes from TCRdb applying MiXCR to the 5' RACE reads. The sample lists fewer than 40,000 distinct CDR3 sequences; roughly 29% were seen once. A remark on this clonotype: Its antigen is undetermined.

The CDR3 length is 18 residues. Trimming removed 4 bases from V and 4 bases from J; junction bases left unmatched: 16. Germline lookup yields CDR1 SNHLY and CDR2 FYNNEI. The chain is built from TRBV2 and TRBJ2-7; 10 positions match TRBD1. Source material: synovial fluid, either unsorted or a sorted T cell fraction (not recorded which). The source of this sequence is a male donor with ankylosing spondylitis. The DNA of the CDR3 is TGTGCCAGCAGTGGTCCCCAAAACCGGGACAGGGGAAGATACGAGCAGTACGTC. It yields the protein CASSGPQNRDRGRYEQYV.